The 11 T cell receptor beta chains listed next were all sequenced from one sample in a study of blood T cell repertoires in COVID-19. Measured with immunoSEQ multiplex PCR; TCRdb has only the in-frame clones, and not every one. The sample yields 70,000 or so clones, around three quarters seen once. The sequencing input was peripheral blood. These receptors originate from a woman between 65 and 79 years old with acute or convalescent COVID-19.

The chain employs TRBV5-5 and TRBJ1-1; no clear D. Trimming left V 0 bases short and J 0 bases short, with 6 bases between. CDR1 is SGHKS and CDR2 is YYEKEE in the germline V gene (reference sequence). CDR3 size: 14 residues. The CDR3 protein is CASSLVSLNTEAFF. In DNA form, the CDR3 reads TGTGCCAGCAGCTTGGTATCCTTGAACACTGAAGCTTTCTTT.

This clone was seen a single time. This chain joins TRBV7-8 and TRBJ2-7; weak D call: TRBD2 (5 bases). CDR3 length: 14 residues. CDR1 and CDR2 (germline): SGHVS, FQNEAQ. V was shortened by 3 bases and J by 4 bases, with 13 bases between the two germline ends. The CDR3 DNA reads TGTGCCAGCAGCTTTCCGGGGTCCGGGTACGAGCAGTACTTC. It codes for CASSFPGSGYEQYF.

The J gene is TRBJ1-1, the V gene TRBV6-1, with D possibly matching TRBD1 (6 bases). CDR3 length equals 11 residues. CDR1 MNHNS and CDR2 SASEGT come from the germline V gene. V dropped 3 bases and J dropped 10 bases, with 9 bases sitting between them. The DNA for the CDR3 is TGTGCCAGCAGTGAGCAGGGGCGAGCTTTCTTT. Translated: CASSEQGRAFF.

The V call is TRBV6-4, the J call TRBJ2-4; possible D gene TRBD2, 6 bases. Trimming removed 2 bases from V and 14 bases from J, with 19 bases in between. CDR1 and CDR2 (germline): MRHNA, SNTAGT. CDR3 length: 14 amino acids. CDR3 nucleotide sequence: TGTGCCAGCAGTGACCCGCCGGGACTCCCCCAGAAGTACTTC. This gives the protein CASSDPPGLPQKYF.

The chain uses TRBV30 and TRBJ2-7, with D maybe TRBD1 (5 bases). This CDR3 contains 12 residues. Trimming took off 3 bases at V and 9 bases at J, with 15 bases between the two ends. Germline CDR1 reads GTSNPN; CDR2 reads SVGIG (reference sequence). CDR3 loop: CAWSATEPMQYF. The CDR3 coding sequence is TGTGCCTGGAGCGCGACAGAGCCTATGCAGTACTTC.

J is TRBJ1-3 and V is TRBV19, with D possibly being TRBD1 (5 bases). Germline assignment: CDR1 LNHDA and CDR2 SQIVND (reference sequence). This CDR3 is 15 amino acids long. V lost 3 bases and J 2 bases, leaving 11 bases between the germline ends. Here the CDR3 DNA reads TGTGCCAGTAGTATTGGAGGGGATCCTGGAAACACCATATATTTT. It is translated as CASSIGGDPGNTIYF.

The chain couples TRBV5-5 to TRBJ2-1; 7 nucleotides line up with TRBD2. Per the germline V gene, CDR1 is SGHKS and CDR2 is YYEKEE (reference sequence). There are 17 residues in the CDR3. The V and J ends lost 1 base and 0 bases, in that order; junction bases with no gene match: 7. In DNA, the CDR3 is TGTGCCAGCAGCTTGACGGGACTACTCAGCTCCTACAATGAGCAGTTCTTC. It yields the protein CASSLTGLLSSYNEQFF.

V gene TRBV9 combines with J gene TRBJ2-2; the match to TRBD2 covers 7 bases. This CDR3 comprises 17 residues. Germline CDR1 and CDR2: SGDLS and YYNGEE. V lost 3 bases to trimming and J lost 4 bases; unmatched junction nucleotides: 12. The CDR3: CASSAAQGGPATGELFF. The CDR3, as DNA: TGTGCCAGCAGCGCGGCCCAGGGAGGGCCGGCCACCGGGGAGCTGTTTTTT.

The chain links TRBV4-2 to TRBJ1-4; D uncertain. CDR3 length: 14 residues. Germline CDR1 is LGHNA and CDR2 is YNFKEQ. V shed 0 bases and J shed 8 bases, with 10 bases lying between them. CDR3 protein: CASSQDFGREKLFF. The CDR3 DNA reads TGTGCCAGCAGCCAAGATTTCGGGAGGGAAAAACTGTTTTTT.

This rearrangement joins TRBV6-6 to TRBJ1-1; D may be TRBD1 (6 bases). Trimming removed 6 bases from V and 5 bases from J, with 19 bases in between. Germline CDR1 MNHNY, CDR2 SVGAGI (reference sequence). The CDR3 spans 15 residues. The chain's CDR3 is CASSSMGAVGTEAFF. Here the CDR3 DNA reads TGTGCCAGCAGCTCCATGGGGGCGGTTGGGACTGAAGCTTTCTTT.

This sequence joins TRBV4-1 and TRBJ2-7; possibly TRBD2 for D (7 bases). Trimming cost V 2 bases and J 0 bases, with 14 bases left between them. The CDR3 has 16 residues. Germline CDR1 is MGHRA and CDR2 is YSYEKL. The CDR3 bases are TGCGCCAGCAGCCAATCGGGGGGCGGGTACTCCTACGAGCAGTACTTC. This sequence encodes CASSQSGGGYSYEQYF.